These T cell receptor beta chains were read from a single sample in a study of T cells after yellow fever vaccination. TCRdb ran MiXCR on the 5' RACE reads and lists one entry per CDR3 protein. Found here are under 550,000 distinct CDR3 sequences, roughly 22% of them singletons; the top ten hold roughly a sixth. Sequenced material: PBMCs, taken 21 days after the first yellow fever vaccination. The source of these receptors is a man between 18 and 35 years old who received the YFV17D yellow fever vaccine. The CDR3 runs from the conserved cysteine through the conserved F or W. Fields, in order: D gene, V gene, J gene, clone size, CDR3 DNA, CDR3 protein. D genes are given only for firm matches. Only some rows state a clone size, as once, few, many or a class for expanded clones.

D: .
V: TRBV4-2
J: TRBJ1-1
size: few
DNA: TGTGCCAGCAGCCAAGAAGGGTGGGCTGAAGCTTTCTTT
CDR3: CASSQEGWAEAFF

D: .
V: TRBV20-1
J: TRBJ2-5
size: few
DNA: TGCAGTGCTAGAGACCCCCGGGGGCTCGTGGAGACCCAGTACTTC
CDR3: CSARDPRGLVETQYF

D: TRBD1
V: TRBV5-1
J: TRBJ2-1
size: .
DNA: TGCGCCAGCAGCGGAGACAGGGGGTTGGTCAACAATGAGCAGTTCTTC
CDR3: CASSGDRGLVNNEQFF

D: .
V: TRBV29-1
J: TRBJ2-5
size: many
DNA: TGCAGCGTTGACAAGGGGGAAGAGACCCAGTACTTC
CDR3: CSVDKGEETQYF

D: .
V: TRBV21-1
J: TRBJ1-5
size: few
DNA: TGTGCCAGCAGCAAAGGAAGGGGACAGGGTCGGAATCAGCCCCAGCATTTT
CDR3: CASSKGRGQGRNQPQHF

D: TRBD1
V: TRBV4-2
J: TRBJ2-1
size: few
DNA: TGTGCCAGCAGCTACTACCGGGACAGAAACAATGAGCAGTTCTTC
CDR3: CASSYYRDRNNEQFF

D: .
V: TRBV29-1
J: TRBJ1-2
size: few
DNA: TGCAGCGTTCGGCAGGGCCCTGACTATGGCTACACCTTC
CDR3: CSVRQGPDYGYTF

D: .
V: TRBV6-6
J: TRBJ2-7
size: .
DNA: TGTGCCAGCAGCACCACAGGATCCTACGAGCAGTACTTC
CDR3: CASSTTGSYEQYF

D: TRBD1
V: TRBV5-1
J: TRBJ1-5
size: .
DNA: TGCGCCAGCAGCCCGGAAGGACAGGCCTTTCAGCCCCAGCATTTT
CDR3: CASSPEGQAFQPQHF

D: .
V: TRBV15
J: TRBJ1-1
size: .
DNA: TGTGCCACCAGCAGGGATGGCCCCAGGGCGGGTGAAGCTTTCTTT
CDR3: CATSRDGPRAGEAFF

D: TRBD1
V: TRBV12-3/TRBV12-4
J: TRBJ2-3
size: .
DNA: TGTGCCAGCAGCCGCGGACAGGCCCCAGATACGCAGTATTTT
CDR3: CASSRGQAPDTQYF

D: TRBD1
V: TRBV7-2
J: TRBJ1-2
size: .
DNA: TGTGCCAGCAGGCCAGGGGGTTGGAACTATGGCTACACCTTC
CDR3: CASRPGGWNYGYTF

D: TRBD1
V: TRBV9
J: TRBJ1-1
size: few
DNA: TGTGCCAGCAGCTACAGCGGGACAGGGGGGAGCGAAGCTTTCTTT
CDR3: CASSYSGTGGSEAFF

D: .
V: TRBV5-1
J: TRBJ2-2
size: .
DNA: TGCGCCAGCAGCTTGATTCCCCTGTTAGGGATCAGAGCCGGGGAGCTGTTTTTT
CDR3: CASSLIPLLGIRAGELFF

D: TRBD2
V: TRBV5-6
J: TRBJ2-5
size: .
DNA: TGTGCCAGCAGCTTGAATCGGGGGGAGCAAGAGACCCAGTACTTC
CDR3: CASSLNRGEQETQYF

D: .
V: TRBV20-1
J: TRBJ1-5
size: few
DNA: TGCAGTGCTAGAGACCCCTGGCGCCAAGGAGGCAATCAGCCCCAGCATTTT
CDR3: CSARDPWRQGGNQPQHF

D: .
V: TRBV9
J: TRBJ2-6
size: .
DNA: TGTGCCAGCAGCCGTTTGAGCTCTGGGGCCAACGTCCTGACTTTC
CDR3: CASSRLSSGANVLTF

D: .
V: TRBV6-2/TRBV6-3
J: TRBJ1-5
size: few
DNA: TGTGCCAGCAGTTACGGGGGTATCAGCAATCAGCCCCAGCATTTT
CDR3: CASSYGGISNQPQHF

D: .
V: TRBV5-4
J: TRBJ2-3
size: few
DNA: TGTGCCAGCAGCTCGTGGGGGGCCGTAGATACGCAGTATTTT
CDR3: CASSSWGAVDTQYF

D: .
V: TRBV3-1
J: TRBJ2-3
size: .
DNA: TGTGCCAGCAGCCCCCAACCTTCGACAGATACGCAGTATTTT
CDR3: CASSPQPSTDTQYF